A selection of T cell receptor beta chains follows, all from one sample in a study of blood T cells in healthy people across ages. TCRdb recomputed calls from the 5' RACE reads with MiXCR, one row per CDR3 protein. The table records about 1.4 million distinct CDR3 sequences, roughly 59% of them present only once. The source material was blood. All receptors derive from a man aged 18 to 30 in good health. The CDR3 runs from the conserved cysteine through the conserved F or W. The order of the fields is D gene, V gene, clone size, J gene, CDR3 DNA, CDR3 protein. D genes are given only for firm matches. The size of a clone is reported for some rows only, either as once, few or many, or as a class for expanded clones.

TRBD2	TRBV20-1	.	TRBJ2-1	TGCAGTGCTAGAGATTCAGCGGGGGGGTTGTACAATGAGCAGTTCTTC	CSARDSAGGLYNEQFF
.	TRBV7-9	few	TRBJ2-7	TGTGCCAGCAGCCCTACAGAATCCTACGAGCAGTACTTC	CASSPTESYEQYF
.	TRBV12-3/TRBV12-4	.	TRBJ2-3	TGTGCCAGCCGTTTGGGAGGGGGGCCGGCAGATACGCAGTATTTT	CASRLGGGPADTQYF
.	TRBV5-1	few	TRBJ2-7	TGCGCCAGCAGCTCTTCGGGACAAATCTCCTACGAGCAGTACTTC	CASSSSGQISYEQYF
.	TRBV28	few	TRBJ1-5	TGTGCCAGCGGGCCGGCGGGGAGCAATCAGCCCCAGCATTTT	CASGPAGSNQPQHF
.	TRBV24-1	few	TRBJ2-1	TGTGCCACCAGTGATTTGAAGTCAGGGAGAAAGTTCTTC	CATSDLKSGRKFF
.	TRBV11-2	.	TRBJ2-7	TGTGCCAGCAGCTTGTTCGGGAGCTCCTACGAGCAGTACTTC	CASSLFGSSYEQYF
.	TRBV29-1	few	TRBJ2-5	TGCAGCGTTGAAGATCTTGGACGACTGAGAATCGAACAAGAGACCCAGTACTTC	CSVEDLGRLRIEQETQYF
.	TRBV20-1	.	TRBJ2-1	TGCAGCGCTAACCGGGGGACGGCCTCTTACAATGAGCAGTTCTTC	CSANRGTASYNEQFF
.	TRBV24-1	.	TRBJ1-2	TGTGCCACCAGTGATTCGGGGAAGGGCTACACCTTC	CATSDSGKGYTF
.	TRBV7-9	.	TRBJ2-7	TGTGCCAGCAGCTTAGCTGGGTGGGGCCACGAGCAGTACTTC	CASSLAGWGHEQYF
TRBD1	TRBV28	.	TRBJ2-5	TGTGCCAGCACCCACTTCAGGGGGCGGAGGCCAGAGACCCAGTACTTC	CASTHFRGRRPETQYF
.	TRBV20-1	.	TRBJ2-7	TGCAGTGCTAGTTGGGGGCTACACGAGCAGTACTTC	CSASWGLHEQYF
.	TRBV25-1	.	TRBJ2-5	TGTGCCAGCAGTGAATCCTTGGGGACCCAGTACTTC	CASSESLGTQYF
TRBD2	TRBV20-1	.	TRBJ2-3	TGCAGTGTTCCCCCGGGACTAGCAGTAGATACGCAGTATTTT	CSVPPGLAVDTQYF
.	TRBV5-5	.	TRBJ2-7	TGTGCCAGCAGCCTACAACCGGACAGTTCCGACGAGCAGTACTTC	CASSLQPDSSDEQYF
TRBD2	TRBV5-1	.	TRBJ2-3	TGCGCCAGCAGCTTCACTAGCGCGTACACAGATACGCAGTATTTT	CASSFTSAYTDTQYF
.	TRBV5-5	.	TRBJ1-6	TGTGCCAGCAGCTGGTCTACGGGCCGGGAGTCACCCCTCCACTTT	CASSWSTGRESPLHF
.	TRBV6-5	.	TRBJ1-1	TGTGCCAGCAGTGATGACATTTCTTCGAACACTGAAGCTTTCTTT	CASSDDISSNTEAFF
TRBD1	TRBV12-3/TRBV12-4	.	TRBJ2-3	TGTGCCAGCAGTTTGGTGGGACAGGGCCCAGCAGATACGCAGTATTTT	CASSLVGQGPADTQYF
TRBD1	TRBV11-2	.	TRBJ2-3	TGTGCCAGCAGCCCACCGGGACAGGACCCTTATACGCAGTATTTT	CASSPPGQDPYTQYF
TRBD1	TRBV7-9	.	TRBJ1-1	TGTGCCAGCAGAATGACTTGGGACAGGGGGTTGAACACTGAAGCTTTCTTT	CASRMTWDRGLNTEAFF
.	TRBV6-2/TRBV6-3	.	TRBJ1-5	TGTGCCAGCAGGCCGGTCTACGAAAGCAATCAGCCCCAGCATTTT	CASRPVYESNQPQHF
TRBD1	TRBV24-1	.	TRBJ2-5	TGTGCCACCAGTGATTTTCGGGGACAGGGGCAGACAGGGACCCAGTACTTC	CATSDFRGQGQTGTQYF
.	TRBV30	.	TRBJ1-2	TGTGCCTGGAGTGAGCCGGTCCGTGGCTACACCTTC	CAWSEPVRGYTF
.	TRBV7-2	.	TRBJ2-6	TGTGCCAGCAGCGGGGGCCTCTCTGGGGCCAACGTCCTGACTTTC	CASSGGLSGANVLTF
.	TRBV7-2	.	TRBJ2-5	TGTGCCAGCAGCTTATTCACCTCAATGCGTCCCCAAGAGACCCAGTACTTC	CASSLFTSMRPQETQYF